What follows are 20 T cell receptor beta chains derived from one specimen sequenced in a study of T-cell memory formation after mild COVID-19. TCRdb ran MiXCR on the 5' RACE reads and lists one entry per CDR3 protein. The repertoire holds hundreds of thousands of distinct CDR3 sequences, around 21% seen once, with approximately 13% in the top ten. The sequenced material came from PBMCs or a T cell subset sorted from them (not recorded which). These receptors were taken from an adult woman who had mild COVID-19 (a few samples of this study predate the infection). Cell type and time point are not known.

This clonotype was observed a handful of times. V and J are TRBV30 and TRBJ2-7, with D tentatively TRBD1 or TRBD2 (5 bases each). This CDR3 is built from 14 residues. CDR1 GTSNPN and CDR2 SVGIG come from the germline V gene (reference sequence). Trimming cost V 0 bases and J 2 bases, with 11 bases left between them. The CDR3 spells CAWSVRGSAYEQYF. The CDR3 nucleotides are TGTGCCTGGAGTGTACGGGGCAGTGCCTACGAGCAGTACTTC.

The rearrangement joins TRBV4-1 to TRBJ2-7; 12 bases agree with TRBD2. Trimming cost V 0 bases and J 4 bases; bases outside gene matches: 7. Germline V gene data show CDR1 as MGHRA and CDR2 as YSYEKL. This CDR3 is 17 amino acids long. This CDR3 reads CASSQDFLAGGRYEQYF. In DNA form, the CDR3 reads TGCGCCAGCAGCCAAGACTTCCTAGCGGGGGGGCGGTACGAGCAGTACTTC.

The J gene is TRBJ2-1, the V gene TRBV7-6; 9 bases match TRBD2. The germline CDR1 and CDR2 sequences are SGHVS and FNYEAQ. With 2 bases clipped from V and 4 bases from J, the junction kept 6 bases outside the gene matches. There are 16 residues in the CDR3. The CDR3 reads CASSLYTSGLYNEQFF. CDR3 DNA sequence: TGTGCCAGCAGCTTATATACTAGCGGGTTATACAATGAGCAGTTCTTC.

The rearrangement joins TRBV25-1 to TRBJ2-5; D call uncertain. Germline CDR1 is MGHDK and CDR2 is SYGVNS. The length of the CDR3 is 14 residues. Trimming took off 2 bases at V and 0 bases at J, with 7 bases between the two ends. The CDR3: CASSETVYQETQYF. CDR3 nucleotides: TGTGCCAGCAGTGAAACCGTGTACCAAGAGACCCAGTACTTC.

CDR3: CASSWTSGGSYEQYF. The CDR3, as DNA: TGTGCCAGCAGCTGGACTAGCGGGGGATCCTACGAGCAGTACTTC. V is TRBV7-9 and J is TRBJ2-7, with 13 positions matching TRBD2. The J segment lost 1 base and the V segment lost 4 bases, leaving 1 base of the junction unmatched. CDR1 and CDR2 from the germline V gene are SEHNR and FQNEAQ (reference sequence). This CDR3 has 15 amino acids.

The genes are TRBV9 and TRBJ2-2; 8 bases map to TRBD2. Germline values: CDR1 SGDLS, CDR2 YYNGEE. CDR3 length: 16 amino acids. Germline trimming cut 0 bases from V and 7 bases from J; bases unmatched to any gene: 8. The CDR3 nucleotides are TGTGCCAGCAGCGTAGCTTCGAGCGGGGGTGTCGGGGAGCTGTTTTTT. Amino acid sequence: CASSVASSGGVGELFF.

V and J are TRBV2 and TRBJ2-7; D tentatively reads TRBD1 or TRBD2 (5 bases each). CDR3 length: 15 residues. Trimming left V 0 bases short and J 3 bases short, with 12 bases between. Germline assignment: CDR1 SNHLY and CDR2 FYNNEI. The CDR3 protein is CASSEAWGMSYEQYF. The CDR3 DNA follows: TGTGCCAGCAGTGAAGCGTGGGGGATGAGCTACGAGCAGTACTTC.

This clonotype has more than one count but fewer than ten. The chain uses TRBV6-2 or TRBV6-3 and TRBJ2-3, with 7 bases matching TRBD2. The germline V gene encodes CDR1 MNHEY and CDR2 SVGEGT. Germline trimming cut 0 bases from V and 0 bases from J; bases unmatched to any gene: 3. This CDR3 has 16 amino acids. CDR3: CASSYSRRGSTDTQYF. The CDR3 DNA reads TGTGCCAGCAGTTACTCGAGGCGGGGGAGCACAGATACGCAGTATTTT.

The chain couples TRBV7-9 to TRBJ2-1; perhaps TRBD2 as D (6 bases). The V gene's germline CDR1 is SEHNR and CDR2 FQNEAQ (reference sequence). Trimming took off 5 bases at V and 2 bases at J, with 13 bases between the two ends. This CDR3 has 15 amino acids. CDR3 protein: CASSPGTATYNEQFF. The DNA for the CDR3 is TGTGCCAGCAGCCCTGGGACTGCCACCTACAATGAGCAGTTCTTC.

In its sample, this clonotype was seen once. The J gene is TRBJ2-3, the V gene TRBV21-1; the DNA was not used to check the table's D call, TRBD2. TRBV21-1 is a documented pseudogene. The length of the CDR3 is 21 residues. The CDR3, as DNA: TGTGCCAGCAGCTTCCCCTCCACCGGGCCCGGACTTTCAGAGGGCACAGATACGCAGTATTTT. Residues: CASSFPSTGPGLSEGTDTQYF.

This clonotype was detected many times. The chain employs TRBV5-1 and TRBJ2-1; the match to TRBD2 covers 10 bases. The V and J ends lost 5 bases and 6 bases, in that order; junction bases with no gene match: 2. The CDR3 loop spans 13 amino acids. Germline CDR1 is SGHRS and CDR2 is YFSETQ. CDR3 sequence reads: CASRASGSNEQFF. The DNA of the CDR3 is TGCGCCAGCAGAGCTAGCGGGAGCAATGAGCAGTTCTTC.

This clonotype occurred a few times. The chain recombines TRBV7-2 with TRBJ2-1; either TRBD1 or TRBD2 may supply D (5 bases each). The CDR3 spans 15 residues. Germline CDR1 and CDR2: SGHTA and FQGNSA. Trimming took off 1 base at V and 8 bases at J, with 15 bases between the two ends. This CDR3 is CASSLGGASVYEQFF. The CDR3 region has the DNA TGTGCCAGCAGCTTAGGAGGGGCCTCGGTATATGAGCAGTTCTTC.

The rearrangement joins TRBV7-2 to TRBJ2-3, with a tentative D call TRBD2 (6 bases). V lost 1 base to trimming and J lost 5 bases, with 22 bases between them. This CDR3 contains 18 residues. CDR1 and CDR2 from the germline V gene are SGHTA and FQGNSA. CDR3 loop: CASSLVRESRFIGDTQYF. CDR3 DNA: TGTGCCAGCAGCTTAGTTCGGGAGTCTCGGTTTATTGGAGATACGCAGTATTTT. Looking up the rest from reference TRBV7-2 and TRBJ2-3 gives the full variable domain: GAGVSQSPSNKVTEKGKDVELRCDPISGHTALYWYRQSLGQGLEFLIYFQGNSAPDKSGLPSDRFSAERTGGSVSTLTIQRTQQEDSAVYLCASSLVRESRFIGDTQYFGPGTRLTVL.

Only a few counts were recorded for this clonotype. The rearrangement links TRBV5-1 to TRBJ1-5, with TRBD1 as a possible D gene (5 bases). This CDR3 comprises 17 residues. Trimming pared 3 bases from V and 2 bases from J, leaving 18 bases between. Germline CDR1 and CDR2: SGHRS and YFSETQ. CDR3 bases: TGCGCCAGCAGCTACCGCCCGGGGGACGAAGGCAATCAGCCCCAGCATTTT. Protein: CASSYRPGDEGNQPQHF.

This clonotype was detected only a few times. This chain joins TRBV9 and TRBJ2-4; D possibly corresponds to TRBD2 (6 bases). Germline lookup yields CDR1 SGDLS and CDR2 YYNGEE. CDR3 length: 15 amino acids. V was trimmed by 3 bases and J by 5 bases, leaving 15 bases between them. The CDR3 is CASSAWDSKENIQYF. CDR3 nucleotide sequence: TGTGCCAGCAGCGCTTGGGACTCCAAAGAAAACATTCAGTACTTC.

This clonotype occurred a few times. This chain uses TRBV5-1 with TRBJ2-7, with D perhaps TRBD2 (6 bases). The CDR3 covers 13 residues. Looked up from germline, CDR1 is SGHRS and CDR2 is YFSETQ. The V end lost 4 bases, the J end lost 2 bases, and 10 bases lay between the germline ends. The CDR3 coding sequence is TGCGCCAGCAGCCTTACTAGCCCCTACGAGCAGTACTTC. This encodes CASSLTSPYEQYF.

The genes are TRBV19 and TRBJ2-5; D possibly uses TRBD1 or TRBD2 (5 bases each). V was pared by 5 bases and J by 5 bases, with 15 bases between. Germline V gives CDR1 LNHDA, CDR2 SQIVND (reference sequence). The CDR3 contains 14 residues. CDR3 loop: CASSEGTRGETQYF. Here the CDR3 DNA reads TGTGCCAGTAGTGAAGGGACCCGCGGGGAGACCCAGTACTTC.

The genes are TRBV29-1 and TRBJ2-1; no clear D. Trimming shortened V by 5 bases and J by 5 bases, and 4 bases separated the two germline ends. This CDR3 has 10 residues. Germline assignment: CDR1 SQVTM and CDR2 ANQGSEA. CDR3 in DNA: TGCAGCGTTTCGGACAATGAGCAGTTCTTC. Its translation is CSVSDNEQFF.

This clonotype occurred many times. The chain employs TRBV5-1 and TRBJ2-1; 7 bases line up with TRBD2. Germline CDR1 reads SGHRS; CDR2 reads YFSETQ. Germline trimming cut 4 bases from V and 7 bases from J; bases unmatched to any gene: 8. The CDR3 contains 14 residues. The CDR3 reads CASSPRGGSNEQFF. CDR3 in DNA: TGCGCCAGCAGCCCTCGGGGAGGGTCAAATGAGCAGTTCTTC.

This chain uses TRBV20-1 with TRBJ1-1; D gene ambiguous. Per germline, CDR1 DFQATT and CDR2 SNEGSKA (reference sequence). CDR3 size: 13 residues. V was cut by 1 base and J by 0 bases, with 6 bases left in between. In DNA, the CDR3 is TGCAGTGCTAGAGCTAGGATGAACACTGAAGCTTTCTTT. This encodes CSARARMNTEAFF.